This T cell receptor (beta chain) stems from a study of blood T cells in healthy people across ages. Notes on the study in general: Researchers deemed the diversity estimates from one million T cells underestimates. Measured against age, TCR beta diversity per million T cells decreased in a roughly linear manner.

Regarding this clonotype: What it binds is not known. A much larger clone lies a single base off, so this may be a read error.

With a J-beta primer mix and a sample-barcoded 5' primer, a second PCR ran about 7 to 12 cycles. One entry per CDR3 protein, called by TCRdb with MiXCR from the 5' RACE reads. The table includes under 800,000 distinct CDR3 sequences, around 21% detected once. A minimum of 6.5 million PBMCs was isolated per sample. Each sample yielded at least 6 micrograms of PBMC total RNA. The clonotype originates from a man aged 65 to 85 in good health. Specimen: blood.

CDR3 sequence reads: CASSSRDTNIPYF. Here the CDR3 DNA reads TGTGCCAGCAGCTCCCGGGACACAAACATTCCGTACTTC. The chain recombines TRBV7-6 with TRBJ2-4; weak D call: TRBD1 (6 bases). This CDR3 comprises 13 residues. Germline V gene sequence: CDR1 SGHVS, CDR2 FNYEAQ.